The 18 T cell receptor beta chains in this list originate from one sample, sequenced in a study of blood T cell repertoires in COVID-19. Generated by immunoSEQ multiplex PCR, the TCRdb table keeps only in-frame clones and is missing some. The data show around 77,000 clones, about four fifths seen once. Sequencing was performed on peripheral blood. The receptors stem from a woman older than 75 with active or convalescent COVID-19.

The CDR3 DNA follows: TGTGCCAGCAGCTTAGACCGGCGGGGGGCGAACTACGAGCAGTACTTC. Amino acid sequence: CASSLDRRGANYEQYF. The V call is TRBV7-2, the J call TRBJ2-7, with 8 bases fitting TRBD2. The CDR3 totals 16 residues. The V and J ends lost 1 base and 3 bases, in that order; junction bases with no gene match: 8. Germline lookup yields CDR1 SGHTA and CDR2 FQGNSA. Based on the CDR3 plus reference TRBV7-2 and TRBJ2-7, the full variable domain is GAGVSQSPSNKVTEKGKDVELRCDPISGHTALYWYRQSLGQGLEFLIYFQGNSAPDKSGLPSDRFSAERTGGSVSTLTIQRTQQEDSAVYLCASSLDRRGANYEQYFGPGTRLTVT.

CDR3 region: CAGQRGASTDTQYF. The DNA of the CDR3 is TGTGCCGGCCAGCGGGGCGCTAGCACAGATACGCAGTATTTT. The V call is TRBV6-6, the J call TRBJ2-3; 7 bases line up with TRBD2. Germline V gene data show CDR1 as MNHNY and CDR2 as SVGAGI (reference sequence). V was pared by 11 bases and J by 0 bases, with 8 bases of the junction left unmatched. This CDR3 has 14 residues.

This clone was seen many times. The chain has TRBV14 and TRBJ2-5; D not resolved. Per the germline V gene, CDR1 is SGHDN and CDR2 is FVKESK. V dropped 0 bases and J dropped 2 bases, with 4 bases sitting between them. The CDR3 spans 13 residues. This CDR3 is CASSQDLQETQYF. In DNA, the CDR3 is TGTGCCAGCAGCCAAGATCTTCAAGAGACCCAGTACTTC.

The J gene is TRBJ2-2, the V gene TRBV5-1, with 7 bases lining up with TRBD1. Germline V gene lookup returns CDR1 SGHRS and CDR2 YFSETQ. CDR3 length: 15 amino acids. J was trimmed by 3 bases and V by 5 bases; bases with no gene match: 7. Here the CDR3 reads CASRRDSVDTGELFF. In nucleotides, the CDR3 is TGCGCCAGCAGGAGGGACAGCGTCGACACCGGGGAGCTGTTTTTT. The full variable domain, rest sourced from reference TRBV5-1 and TRBJ2-2, is KAGVTQTPRYLIKTRGQQVTLSCSPISGHRSVSWYQQTPGQGLQFLFEYFSETQRNKGNFPGRFSGRQFSNSRSEMNVSTLELGDSALYLCASRRDSVDTGELFFGEGSRLTVL.

The chain carries TRBV7-3 and TRBJ2-5, with 7 bases identical to TRBD2. CDR3 length: 14 residues. The trim removed 5 bases at V and 2 bases at J, leaving 5 bases unmatched. In germline, CDR1 is SGHTA, CDR2 FQGTGA. CDR3 nucleotides: TGTGCCAGCAGCGTAGGCGGGGGACAAGAGACCCAGTACTTC. Translation: CASSVGGGQETQYF. Looking up the rest from reference TRBV7-3 and TRBJ2-5 gives the full variable domain: GAGVSQTPSNKVTEKGKYVELRCDPISGHTALYWYRQSLGQGPEFLIYFQGTGAADDSGLPNDRFFAVRPEGSVSTLKIQRTERGDSAVYLCASSVGGGQETQYFGPGTRLLVL.

This clone was counted a single time. The V and J genes are TRBV6-2 or TRBV6-3 and TRBJ1-2, with D unclear. Germline CDR1 MNHEY, CDR2 SVGEGT. CDR3 size: 12 residues. V was trimmed by 4 bases and J by 9 bases, leaving 12 bases between them. The CDR3 reads CASSSSKTSYTF. The CDR3 nucleotides read TGTGCCAGCAGTTCGTCAAAAACTAGCTACACCTTC.

This clone has more than one count but fewer than ten. V usage is TRBV6-4 and J usage is TRBJ1-1; D is undetermined. Trimming left V 3 bases short and J 1 base short, with 6 bases between. The CDR3 extends over 13 amino acids. Germline V lookup: CDR1 MRHNA, CDR2 SNTAGT. The CDR3 reads CASSEQPNTEAFF. CDR3 DNA sequence: TGTGCCAGCAGTGAACAACCGAACACTGAAGCTTTCTTT.

The rearrangement joins TRBV20-1 to TRBJ2-5; 15 bases match TRBD2. The CDR3 has 16 amino acids. Germline V gene sequence: CDR1 DFQATT, CDR2 SNEGSKA (reference sequence). The ends lost 3 bases at V and 2 bases at J; junction bases unmatched: 4. CDR3 coding DNA: TGCAGTGCTAGTGGGACTAGCGGGGGGAGACAAGAGACCCAGTACTTC. It yields the protein CSASGTSGGRQETQYF.

The chain recombines TRBV5-8 with TRBJ2-7, with D tentatively TRBD1 (6 bases). V lost 0 bases and J lost 3, with 7 bases in between. The CDR3 loop spans 13 amino acids. CDR1 is SGHTS and CDR2 is YDEGEE in the germline V gene. CDR3 loop: CASSLGTDYEQYF. The CDR3 DNA sequence: TGTGCCAGCAGCTTGGGGACAGACTACGAGCAGTACTTC.

J is TRBJ2-3 and V is TRBV29-1, with D maybe TRBD1 (5 bases). V lost 3 bases, J lost 0 bases, and 7 bases lay in between. Per the germline V gene, CDR1 is SQVTM and CDR2 is ANQGSEA. The CDR3 sequence is 13 residues long. CDR3 DNA sequence: TGCAGCGTTGACAGGGTCAGCACAGATACGCAGTATTTT. It encodes CSVDRVSTDTQYF.

V usage is TRBV4-2 and J usage is TRBJ2-5; 7 positions match TRBD2. Germline loops: CDR1 LGHNA, CDR2 YNFKEQ. The CDR3 is 16 residues long. J gave up 5 bases and V 0 bases, and 9 bases lay outside the gene matches. Written as DNA, the CDR3 is TGTGCCAGCAGCCAAGAAGAGGGAGGGCCGGGGGAGACCCAGTACTTC. This encodes CASSQEEGGPGETQYF.

The gene calls are TRBV4-2 and TRBJ1-5, with 8 bases lining up with TRBD1. V lost 2 bases to trimming and J lost 0 bases; unmatched junction nucleotides: 3. Per the germline V gene, CDR1 is LGHNA and CDR2 is YNFKEQ. This CDR3 is built from 16 residues. The CDR3 DNA reads TGTGCCAGCAGCCAACGGACAGGGTATAGCAATCAGCCCCAGCATTTT. It specifies CASSQRTGYSNQPQHF.

The V gene is TRBV11-2, the J gene TRBJ2-3; 7 nucleotides agree with TRBD1. Unmatched junction bases numbered 5, after V lost 3 bases and J lost 2 bases. CDR1 and CDR2 (germline): SGHAT, FQNNGV. The CDR3 is 15 residues long. The CDR3 DNA follows: TGTGCCAGCAGCTTTACAGGGGACCCCACAGATACGCAGTATTTT. It translates to CASSFTGDPTDTQYF.

In regard to this clone: Different DNA sequences within this sample yield the same CDR3. The chain combines TRBV5-1 with TRBJ1-1; 9 positions match TRBD1. CDR1 and CDR2 (germline): SGHRS, YFSETQ. The CDR3 has 15 amino acids. Trimming cost V 0 bases and J 3 bases; bases outside gene matches: 3. CDR3 residues: CASSLGDRGYTEAFF. For the CDR3, the DNA is TGCGCCAGCAGCTTGGGAGACAGGGGGTACACTGAAGCTTTCTTT.

This clone was recorded only once. The chain employs TRBV2 and TRBJ2-5; 9 positions agree with TRBD1. Germline CDR1 is SNHLY and CDR2 is FYNNEI. This CDR3 has 14 amino acids. J lost 3 bases, V lost 7 bases, and 6 bases had no gene match. DNA of the CDR3: TGTGCCAGCATACCCGGGACAGGGAAAGAGACCCAGTACTTC. It specifies CASIPGTGKETQYF.

This rearrangement joins TRBV5-6 to TRBJ2-7, with 11 bases matching TRBD1. The CDR3 loop spans 15 amino acids. Trimming took 4 bases from V and 0 from J; bases not matched to a gene: 3. Germline values: CDR1 SGHDT, CDR2 YYEEEE. CDR3 nucleotide sequence: TGTGCCAGCAGCCCCGGGACAGGGGGCTCCTACGAGCAGTACTTC. Protein: CASSPGTGGSYEQYF.

Only a few counts were recorded for this clone. The J gene is TRBJ1-5, the V gene TRBV15; 9 bases map to TRBD1. From germline, CDR1 is LNHNV and CDR2 YYDKDF (reference sequence). The CDR3 totals 17 residues. V lost 4 bases, J lost 1 base, and 8 bases stayed unmatched. The CDR3 spells CATSTYGTGYSNQPQHF. CDR3 DNA sequence: TGTGCCACCAGCACCTACGGGACAGGGTACAGCAATCAGCCCCAGCATTTT.

This chain connects TRBV4-2 to TRBJ2-7, with D perhaps TRBD1 (6 bases). With 4 bases removed from V and 6 bases from J, the gap between germline ends came to 19 bases. Germline CDR1 reads LGHNA; CDR2 reads YNFKEQ. This CDR3 spans 15 amino acids. CDR3 loop: CASSRRDKNLPEQYF. The CDR3 coding sequence is TGTGCCAGCAGCCGCCGGGACAAAAACCTTCCCGAGCAGTACTTC.